These 13 T cell receptor beta chains share one sample of origin, sequenced in a study of T cell responses to AZD1222 COVID-19 vaccine. The assay was immunoSEQ multiplex PCR, and TCRdb's table has in-frame clones only and misses some. The sample gives about 120,000 clones, 87% of which show up once; approximately 2.6% is in the top ten. The sample in question was peripheral blood, obtained 28 days after the second AZD1222 dose. The receptors stem from an adult who received the AZD1222 COVID-19 vaccine.

The genes are TRBV28 and TRBJ1-1; D is undetermined. The CDR3 is 16 amino acids. Trimming shortened V by 5 bases and J by 0 bases, and 16 bases separated the two germline ends. Germline V gene lookup returns CDR1 MDHEN and CDR2 SYDVKM. CDR3 loop: CASSDIWQIMNTEAFF. CDR3 bases: TGTGCCAGCAGTGATATCTGGCAGATCATGAACACTGAAGCTTTCTTT.

This clone was seen a handful of times. The rearrangement links TRBV5-6 to TRBJ1-1; no reliable D call. Germline V gene data show CDR1 as SGHDT and CDR2 as YYEEEE. The CDR3 sequence is 13 residues long. Trimming took off 6 bases at V and 9 bases at J, with 18 bases between the two ends. Here the CDR3 DNA reads TGTGCCAGCACCTCTTGGCCGGGAACTAAAGCTTTCTTT. This translates into CASTSWPGTKAFF.

The gene calls are TRBV5-1 and TRBJ1-4; 7 bases map to TRBD1. The CDR3 runs 14 residues. Germline V CDR1 and CDR2: SGHRS, YFSETQ. The V and J ends lost 5 bases and 5 bases, in that order; junction bases with no gene match: 6. DNA for the CDR3: TGCGCCAGCAGGGCACAGGGGCGAAATGAAAAACTGTTTTTT. The encoded protein is CASRAQGRNEKLFF.

CDR3 in DNA: TGCGCCAGCAGCTTGGCTAGCGGGGACGGGGAGACCCAGTACTTC. Its translation: CASSLASGDGETQYF. This sequence joins TRBV5-1 and TRBJ2-5; 9 nucleotides align to TRBD2. With 0 bases clipped from V and 5 bases from J, the junction kept 5 bases outside the gene matches. Germline values: CDR1 SGHRS, CDR2 YFSETQ. This CDR3 has 15 amino acids. The full variable domain, in which reference TRBV5-1 and TRBJ2-5 provide the parts outside the CDR3, is KAGVTQTPRYLIKTRGQQVTLSCSPISGHRSVSWYQQTPGQGLQFLFEYFSETQRNKGNFPGRFSGRQFSNSRSEMNVSTLELGDSALYLCASSLASGDGETQYFGPGTRLLVL.

This chain uses TRBV9 with TRBJ1-2, with no clear D. Germline assignment: CDR1 SGDLS and CDR2 YYNGEE. V was clipped by 0 bases and J by 5 bases, with 11 bases between them. CDR3 length: 14 residues. DNA of the CDR3: TGTGCCAGCAGCGTAGATCTAAGGCTTTATGGCTACACCTTC. Its protein is CASSVDLRLYGYTF.

The V gene is TRBV29-1, the J gene TRBJ2-7; D gene unclear. This CDR3 region has 14 residues. Germline loops: CDR1 SQVTM, CDR2 ANQGSEA. V was clipped by 6 bases and J by 3 bases, with 18 bases between them. CDR3 sequence: CSVRIGPTGYEQYF. In DNA form, the CDR3 reads TGCAGCGTCAGAATCGGACCTACGGGCTACGAGCAGTACTTC.

This chain connects TRBV29-1 to TRBJ1-2; D perhaps matches TRBD1 (6 bases). This CDR3 is 13 amino acids long. Germline V gives CDR1 SQVTM, CDR2 ANQGSEA. V was clipped by 6 bases and J by 2 bases, with 13 bases between them. CDR3 loop: CSVRPGGNYGYTF. CDR3 coding DNA: TGCAGCGTGCGACCCGGGGGCAACTATGGCTACACCTTC.

The chain carries TRBV6-2 or TRBV6-3 and TRBJ1-1; weak D call: TRBD1 (5 bases). The germline V and J ends were trimmed by 5 bases and 4 bases, with 14 bases remaining between them. CDR1 and CDR2 (germline): MNHEY, SVGEGT. The CDR3 consists of 14 residues. The CDR3 loop is CASSGQVRGTEAFF. The CDR3 DNA follows: TGTGCCAGCAGTGGACAAGTTCGGGGCACTGAAGCTTTCTTT.

The chain recombines TRBV21-1 with TRBJ1-6; TRBD1, the table's D call, lacks a check against the DNA. TRBV21-1 is described as a pseudogene. CDR3 length: 16 amino acids. CDR3 DNA: TGTGCCGCTTGCGGAGACAGGAGCTCCTATAATTCACCCCTCCACTTT. It codes for CAACGDRSSYNSPLHF.

The rearrangement links TRBV5-1 to TRBJ2-1; TRBD1 matches at 7 bases. The CDR3 covers 14 residues. The V gene's germline CDR1 is SGHRS and CDR2 YFSETQ. The ends lost 4 bases at V and 5 bases at J; junction bases unmatched: 6. The CDR3 here is CASSRRQGHNEQFF. The CDR3 DNA reads as TGCGCCAGCAGCCGAAGACAGGGACACAATGAGCAGTTCTTC.

V usage is TRBV21-1 and J usage is TRBJ2-1; the D call of TRBD1 is as the table states it, not checked on the DNA. TRBV21-1 is designated a pseudogene. There are 11 residues in the CDR3. This CDR3 is CAINIENEQFF. CDR3 bases: TGTGCCATCAACATCGAAAATGAGCAGTTCTTC.

This clone was seen more than once but under ten times. The V and J genes are TRBV28 and TRBJ1-5; 7 nucleotides align to TRBD1. Losses at the gene ends were 4 bases for V and 11 bases for J; bases not matched to a gene: 11. The germline gives CDR1 MDHEN, CDR2 SYDVKM. This CDR3 is 14 amino acids long. The CDR3: CASSSRGRAGAQHF. DNA of the CDR3: TGTGCCAGCAGTTCGAGGGGGCGCGCGGGGGCCCAGCATTTT.

The chain recombines TRBV29-1 with TRBJ2-7, with 9 bases lining up with TRBD2. Germline loops: CDR1 SQVTM, CDR2 ANQGSEA. Trimming took 1 base from V and 7 from J; bases not matched to a gene: 2. The CDR3 sequence is 12 residues long. In DNA, the CDR3 is TGCAGCGTTGAAGGCCTAGCGGGAGAGCAGTACTTC. The encoded protein is CSVEGLAGEQYF.